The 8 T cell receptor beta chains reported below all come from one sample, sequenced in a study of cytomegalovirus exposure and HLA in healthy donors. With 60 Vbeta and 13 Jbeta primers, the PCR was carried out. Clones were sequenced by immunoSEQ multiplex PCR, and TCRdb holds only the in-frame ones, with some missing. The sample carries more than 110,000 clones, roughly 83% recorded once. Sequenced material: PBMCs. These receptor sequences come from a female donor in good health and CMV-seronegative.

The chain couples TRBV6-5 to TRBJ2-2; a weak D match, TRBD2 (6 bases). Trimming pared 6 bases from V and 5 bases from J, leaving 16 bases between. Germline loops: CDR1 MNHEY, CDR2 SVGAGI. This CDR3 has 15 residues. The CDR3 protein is CASRTPGSGTGELFF. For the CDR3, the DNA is TGTGCCAGCAGGACCCCAGGGAGCGGGACCGGGGAGCTGTTTTTT.

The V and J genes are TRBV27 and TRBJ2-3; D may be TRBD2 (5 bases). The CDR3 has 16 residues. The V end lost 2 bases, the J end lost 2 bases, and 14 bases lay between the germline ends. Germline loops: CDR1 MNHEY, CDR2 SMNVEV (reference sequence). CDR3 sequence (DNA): TGTGCCAGCAGTTTAAGGCCTAGCAGAAACACAGATACGCAGTATTTT. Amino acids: CASSLRPSRNTDTQYF.

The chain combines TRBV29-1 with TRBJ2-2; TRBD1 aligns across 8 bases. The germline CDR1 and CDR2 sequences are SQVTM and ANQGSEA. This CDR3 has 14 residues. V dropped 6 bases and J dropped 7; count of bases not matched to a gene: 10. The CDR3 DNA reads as TGCAGCGTCGCCAGGGGGCGGACAGGCGGGGAGCTGTTTTTT. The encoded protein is CSVARGRTGGELFF.

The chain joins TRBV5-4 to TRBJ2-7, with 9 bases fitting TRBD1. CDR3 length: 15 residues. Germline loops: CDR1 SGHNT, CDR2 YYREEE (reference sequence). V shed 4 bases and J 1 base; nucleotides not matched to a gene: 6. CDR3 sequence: CASSPDGQGSYEQYF. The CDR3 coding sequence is TGTGCCAGCAGCCCCGACGGACAGGGGTCCTACGAGCAGTACTTC.

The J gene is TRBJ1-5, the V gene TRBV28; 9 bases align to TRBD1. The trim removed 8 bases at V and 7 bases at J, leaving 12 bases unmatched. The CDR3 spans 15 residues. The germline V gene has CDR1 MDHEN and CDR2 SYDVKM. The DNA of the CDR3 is TGTGCCAGCTCCACAGGGGGCATTGAGGACCAGCCCCAGCATTTT. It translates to CASSTGGIEDQPQHF. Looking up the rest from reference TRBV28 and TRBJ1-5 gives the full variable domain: DVKVTQSSRYLVKRTGEKVFLECVQDMDHENMFWYRQDPGLGLRLIYFSYDVKMKEKGDIPEGYSVSREKKERFSLILESASTNQTSMYLCASSTGGIEDQPQHFGDGTRLSIL.

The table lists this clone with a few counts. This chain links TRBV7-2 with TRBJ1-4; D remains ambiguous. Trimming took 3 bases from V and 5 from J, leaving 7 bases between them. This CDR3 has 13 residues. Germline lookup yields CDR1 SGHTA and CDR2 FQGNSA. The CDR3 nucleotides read TGTGCCAGCAGCTTGGGCAGGAATGAAAAACTGTTTTTT. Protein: CASSLGRNEKLFF.

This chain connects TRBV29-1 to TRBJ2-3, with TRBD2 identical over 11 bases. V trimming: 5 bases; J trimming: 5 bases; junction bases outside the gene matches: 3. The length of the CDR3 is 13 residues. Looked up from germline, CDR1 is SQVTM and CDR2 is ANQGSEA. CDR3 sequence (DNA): TGCAGCGTTTTTCTAGCGGGGGGAGATACGCAGTATTTT. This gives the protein CSVFLAGGDTQYF.

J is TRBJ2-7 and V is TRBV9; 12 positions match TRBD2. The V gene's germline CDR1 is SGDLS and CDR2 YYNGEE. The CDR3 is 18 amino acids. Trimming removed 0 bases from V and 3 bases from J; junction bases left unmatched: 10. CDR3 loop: CASSVGLAGAPMSYEQYF. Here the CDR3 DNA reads TGTGCCAGCAGCGTAGGACTAGCGGGGGCCCCGATGAGCTACGAGCAGTACTTC.